Listed here are 15 T cell receptor beta chains from one sample, sequenced in a study of PD-1 blockade in classical Hodgkin lymphoma. Using immunoSEQ multiplex PCR, the repertoire was profiled, and TCRdb retains in-frame clones only, with some absent. The sample lists about 20,000 clones, over 65% occurring once. Indicated time point: cycle 4 day 1 (C4D1), after 6 weeks of nivolumab. Each patient relapsed following autologous stem cell transplantation, and prior brentuximab vedotin exposure differed. Researchers pulled CD8+ T cells out of thawed PBMCs using magnetic negative selection. Sample: CD8+ T cells from blood, taken before the fourth cycle of nivolumab. These receptors came from a human donor with classical Hodgkin lymphoma.

This chain joins TRBV2 and TRBJ1-1; no clear D gene. The ends were cut back, 4 bases at V and 4 bases at J, with 16 bases in the middle. This CDR3 is built from 15 residues. Germline CDR1 SNHLY, CDR2 FYNNEI. The CDR3 bases are TGTGCCAGCAGTGTGTCCGATTTCGGTAGCACTGAAGCTTTCTTT. Encoded protein: CASSVSDFGSTEAFF. Full variable domain (missing parts from reference TRBV2 and TRBJ1-1): EPEVTQTPSHQVTQMGQEVILRCVPISNHLYFYWYRQILGQKVEFLVSFYNNEISEKSEIFDDQFSVERPDGSNFTLKIRSTKLEDSAMYFCASSVSDFGSTEAFFGQGTRLTVV.

The chain uses TRBV15 and TRBJ1-5; D remains ambiguous. V was pared by 0 bases and J by 7 bases, with 13 bases between. The CDR3 sequence is 15 residues long. In germline, CDR1 is LNHNV, CDR2 YYDKDF (reference sequence). In DNA form, the CDR3 reads TGTGCCACCAGCAGAGAGAGTGGGGTAGGCCAGCCCCAGCATTTT. Translating gives CATSRESGVGQPQHF.

The chain is built from TRBV29-1 and TRBJ2-6; D is ambiguous. The V and J ends lost 7 bases and 2 bases respectively, with 15 bases between them. This CDR3 has 15 residues. Germline V gene lookup returns CDR1 SQVTM and CDR2 ANQGSEA. CDR3 DNA sequence: TGCAGCGCCCGTCAACAGCTAGCTGGGGCCAACGTCCTGACTTTC. Translated: CSARQQLAGANVLTF.

The rearrangement uses TRBV5-4 and TRBJ1-1, with D perhaps TRBD1 (5 bases). The CDR3 is 13 amino acids. V was pared by 4 bases and J by 4 bases, with 11 bases between. Germline CDR1 and CDR2: SGHNT and YYREEE (reference sequence). The CDR3 DNA follows: TGTGCCAGCAGCGGGGGGATGGGCACTGAAGCTTTCTTT. Its protein product is CASSGGMGTEAFF. Complete variable domain (other parts from reference TRBV5-4 and TRBJ1-1): ETGVTQSPTHLIKTRGQQVTLRCSSQSGHNTVSWYQQALGQGPQFIFQYYREEENGRGNFPPRFSGLQFPNYSSELNVNALELDDSALYLCASSGGMGTEAFFGQGTRLTVV.

The chain couples TRBV7-9 to TRBJ2-7, with 7 bases fitting TRBD1. The CDR3 is 13 amino acids. Germline V gene lookup returns CDR1 SEHNR and CDR2 FQNEAQ (reference sequence). Trimming cost V 5 bases and J 5 bases; bases outside gene matches: 6. The CDR3 loop reads CASSATGINEQYF. CDR3 in DNA: TGTGCCAGCAGCGCGACAGGGATCAACGAGCAGTACTTC.

V is TRBV7-6 and J is TRBJ2-7; 11 bases match TRBD1. With V trimmed by 3 bases and J by 2 bases, 0 bases remained unmatched. Germline CDR1 SGHVS, CDR2 FNYEAQ. The CDR3 covers 14 residues. The CDR3 loop is CASSLGQGAYEQYF. CDR3 in DNA: TGTGCCAGCAGCTTGGGACAGGGGGCCTACGAGCAGTACTTC.

Only a few counts were recorded for this clone. The chain carries TRBV2 and TRBJ1-2; no firm D call. The CDR3 contains 16 residues. Germline CDR1 and CDR2: SNHLY and FYNNEI. V lost 7 bases to trimming and J lost 6 bases, with 24 bases between them. CDR3 protein: CASNLSGTGDLDGYTF. DNA of the CDR3: TGTGCCAGCAACCTTTCGGGAACTGGTGATCTAGATGGCTACACCTTC.

The genes are TRBV9 and TRBJ2-1; 9 bases are shared with TRBD1. Trimming removed 0 bases from V and 7 bases from J; junction bases left unmatched: 5. The CDR3 sequence is 15 residues long. The V gene's germline CDR1 is SGDLS and CDR2 YYNGEE. DNA for the CDR3: TGTGCCAGCAGCGTAGGAGGGGACAGGGTTAATGAGCAGTTCTTC. Its protein product is CASSVGGDRVNEQFF.

As DNA, the CDR3 is TGTGCCAGCAGTTACGCCGGAGCCGCCTACGAGCAGTACTTC. Translating gives CASSYAGAAYEQYF. The chain links TRBV6-5 to TRBJ2-7; D is unclear. The germline gives CDR1 MNHEY, CDR2 SVGAGI. The CDR3 covers 14 residues. With 2 bases removed from V and 2 bases from J, the gap between germline ends came to 10 bases.

This chain's CDR3 is CASSEDYEQQNYGYTF. As DNA, the CDR3 is TGTGCCAGCAGCGAGGATTATGAGCAGCAAAACTATGGCTACACCTTC. The chain combines TRBV5-6 with TRBJ1-2; D is undetermined. Germline V gene lookup returns CDR1 SGHDT and CDR2 YYEEEE. The CDR3 sequence is 16 residues long. The V and J ends lost 4 bases and 2 bases respectively, with 18 bases between them.

The V call is TRBV7-8, the J call TRBJ2-7; TRBD2 agrees at 9 bases. Germline trimming cut 4 bases from V and 2 bases from J; bases unmatched to any gene: 6. Per germline, CDR1 SGHVS and CDR2 FQNEAQ. This CDR3 region has 15 residues. DNA of the CDR3: TGTGCCAGCAGCTCGCTAGCGGGGAACCCCTACGAGCAGTACTTC. Amino acids: CASSSLAGNPYEQYF.

CDR3 residues: CASSMGTSYEQYF. In DNA, the CDR3 is TGTGCCAGTAGTATGGGTACATCCTACGAGCAGTACTTC. V and J are TRBV19 and TRBJ2-7; D unresolved. There are 13 residues in the CDR3. Per the germline V gene, CDR1 is LNHDA and CDR2 is SQIVND (reference sequence). The ends were cut back, 3 bases at V and 1 base at J, with 7 bases in the middle.

This chain joins TRBV6-5 and TRBJ1-6, with no clear D. CDR1 and CDR2 (germline): MNHEY, SVGAGI. V lost 5 bases to trimming and J lost 7 bases, with 15 bases between them. The CDR3 runs to 15 residues. CDR3 in amino acids: CASSIIDGPNSPLHF. The DNA of the CDR3 is TGTGCCAGCAGTATTATAGACGGCCCGAATTCACCCCTCCACTTT.

This clone was detected only once. The chain has TRBV5-6 and TRBJ1-4; D is undetermined. The CDR3 contains 13 residues. The germline V and J ends were trimmed by 1 base and 12 bases, with 13 bases remaining between them. CDR1 is SGHDT and CDR2 is YYEEEE in the germline V gene. This chain's CDR3 is CASSLPGQRELFF. DNA for the CDR3: TGTGCCAGCAGCTTGCCAGGCCAGAGGGAACTGTTTTTT.

The chain uses TRBV14 and TRBJ1-2, with 8 bases lining up with TRBD1. Looked up from germline, CDR1 is SGHDN and CDR2 is FVKESK. The CDR3 has 13 amino acids. Trimming removed 3 bases from V and 8 bases from J; junction bases left unmatched: 5. The CDR3 spells CASSHDRGRGYTF. The CDR3 DNA sequence: TGTGCCAGCAGCCATGACAGGGGAAGAGGCTACACCTTC. Based on the CDR3 plus reference TRBV14 and TRBJ1-2, the full variable domain is EAGVTQFPSHSVIEKGQTVTLRCDPISGHDNLYWYRRVMGKEIKFLLHFVKESKQDESGMPNNRFLAERTGGTYSTLKVQPAELEDSGVYFCASSHDRGRGYTFGSGTRLTVV.